This is a list of T cell receptor beta chains from one sample in a study of blood T cell repertoires in COVID-19. Clones were read by immunoSEQ multiplex PCR, and TCRdb kept only the in-frame ones, dropping some. The repertoire includes around 210,000 clones, 84% of them detected once, and over 6.5% sits in the top ten. What was sequenced was peripheral blood. The receptors come from a woman of 80 years or more with COVID-19, enrolled during active disease. Both conserved end residues are part of each CDR3. D genes are given only for firm matches. Size tells how often a clone was seen (once, few, many) or the class of an expanded clone, and some rows leave it out.

cdr3_aa | cdr3_nt | j_call | d_call | v_call | clone_size
CASSLGQGYGYTF | TGTGCCAGCAGCTTAGGTCAGGGGTATGGCTACACCTTC | TRBJ1-2 | - | TRBV7-8 | once
CASSQGTGNTIYF | TGCGCCAGCAGCCAGGGGACGGGAAACACCATATATTTT | TRBJ1-3 | - | TRBV5-1 | -
CASTDRGGDSPLHF | TGTGCCAGCACCGACAGGGGCGGAGATTCACCCCTCCACTTT | TRBJ1-6 | TRBD1 | TRBV6-5 | -
CASNGLGAGNGYTF | TGTGCCAGCAATGGTTTGGGGGCTGGGAATGGCTACACCTTC | TRBJ1-2 | - | TRBV2 | -
CASSIRGTYNEQFF | TGTGCCAGCAGCATTCGGGGGACCTACAATGAGCAGTTCTTC | TRBJ2-1 | - | TRBV5-4 | -
CASSWGTSGRTDTQYF | TGTGCCAGCAGCTGGGGGACTAGCGGACGCACAGATACGCAGTATTTT | TRBJ2-3 | TRBD2 | TRBV5-4 | -
CASGTGNGWNGYTF | TGTGCCAGCGGGACAGGGAATGGGTGGAATGGCTACACCTTC | TRBJ1-2 | TRBD1 | TRBV2 | -
CASSLLPVEKLFF | TGTGCCAGCAGTCTCTTACCGGTTGAAAAACTGTTTTTT | TRBJ1-4 | - | TRBV28 | -
CASSLPGGDTEAFF | TGTGCCAGCAGCTTGCCGGGGGGAGACACTGAAGCTTTCTTT | TRBJ1-1 | - | TRBV11-2 | -
CASSLAGGMNTEAFF | TGTGCCAGCAGCTTGGCCGGGGGGATGAACACTGAAGCTTTCTTT | TRBJ1-1 | - | TRBV5-4 | -
CASSLDRGSTDTQYF | TGTGCCAGCAGCCTGGACAGGGGAAGCACAGATACGCAGTATTTT | TRBJ2-3 | TRBD1 | TRBV13 | few
CASSIGLSRGGDYEQYF | TGTGCCAGTAGTATAGGTCTCAGTCGGGGAGGGGACTACGAGCAGTACTTC | TRBJ2-7 | TRBD2 | TRBV19 | -
CASTKDRGAANYGYTF | TGTGCCAGCACCAAGGACAGGGGCGCCGCTAACTATGGCTACACCTTC | TRBJ1-2 | TRBD1 | TRBV6-6 | many
CATSDLQMGELFF | TGTGCCACCAGTGATTTGCAGATGGGGGAGCTGTTTTTT | TRBJ2-2 | - | TRBV24-1 | -
CASSLAASGANNEQFF | TGTGCCAGCAGCTTGGCGGCTAGCGGGGCCAACAATGAGCAGTTCTTC | TRBJ2-1 | TRBD2 | TRBV5-4 | -
CSVGEGYNNSPLHF | TGCAGCGTTGGGGAGGGGTACAATAATTCACCCCTCCACTTT | TRBJ1-6 | - | TRBV29-1 | -
CASSRTATGPQHF | TGTGCCAGCAGTAGGACGGCCACAGGGCCCCAGCATTTT | TRBJ1-5 | - | TRBV28 | -
CASRQGVSQQYF | TGTGCCAGCAGACAGGGAGTATCCCAGCAGTACTTC | TRBJ2-7 | - | TRBV7-2 | -
CASRSGTISSPLHF | TGTGCCAGCAGGTCCGGGACAATCAGTTCACCCCTCCACTTT | TRBJ1-6 | - | TRBV28 | -
CASSSQGGDTGELFF | TGCGCCAGCAGCTCCCAGGGGGGTGACACCGGGGAGCTGTTTTTT | TRBJ2-2 | - | TRBV5-1 | few
CASSLQAGGPGELFF | TGTGCCAGCAGCTTACAAGCGGGGGGTCCCGGGGAGCTGTTTTTT | TRBJ2-2 | TRBD2 | TRBV7-3 | -
CASSGLGGTGSDTQYF | TGTGCCAGCAGTGGTTTGGGGGGGACGGGGTCAGATACGCAGTATTTT | TRBJ2-3 | TRBD2 | TRBV6-2/TRBV6-3 | -
CASSQAPVNYGYTF | TGTGCCAGCAGCCAAGCCCCAGTTAACTATGGCTACACCTTC | TRBJ1-2 | - | TRBV3-1/TRBV3-2 | -
CASSLGGREQETQYF | TGTGCCAGCAGCTTGGGGGGGAGGGAGCAAGAGACCCAGTACTTC | TRBJ2-5 | TRBD2 | TRBV5-4 | -
CASSFGTQNTGELFF | TGTGCCAGCAGCTTCGGGACACAGAACACCGGGGAGCTGTTTTTT | TRBJ2-2 | - | TRBV27 | -
CASGLPGHVRSNQPQHF | TGTGCCAGCGGACTCCCGGGACATGTTCGGAGCAATCAGCCCCAGCATTTT | TRBJ1-5 | - | TRBV28 | -
CASRGQGNQPQHF | TGTGCCAGTAGGGGGCAGGGGAATCAGCCCCAGCATTTT | TRBJ1-5 | - | TRBV19 | -
CASSADAGVGRQGWNSPLHF | TGTGCCAGCAGCGCAGACGCAGGGGTGGGCAGGCAGGGTTGGAATTCACCCCTCCACTTT | TRBJ1-6 | - | TRBV9 | -
CASSYTQNTEAFF | TGTGCCAGCAGTTATACACAGAACACTGAAGCTTTCTTT | TRBJ1-1 | - | TRBV6-5 | -
CASRRSGVGHNNEQFF | TGTGCCAGCAGGAGGAGCGGGGTTGGACATAACAATGAGCAGTTCTTC | TRBJ2-1 | TRBD2 | TRBV7-8 | -
CASSSGWLTEAFF | TGTGCCAGCAGTTCAGGGTGGTTGACTGAAGCTTTCTTT | TRBJ1-1 | - | TRBV28 | -
CASSAPVTGEPFYEQYF | TGTGCCAGCAGCGCGCCGGTCACAGGGGAACCCTTCTACGAGCAGTACTTC | TRBJ2-7 | TRBD1 | TRBV2 | once
CASSGSGLPRSETQYF | TGTGCCAGCAGTGGATCCGGACTCCCCAGGTCGGAGACCCAGTACTTC | TRBJ2-5 | - | TRBV6-1 | -
CASRAGTGLEAFF | TGTGCCAGCAGAGCCGGGACAGGGTTAGAAGCTTTCTTT | TRBJ1-1 | TRBD1 | TRBV6-5 | -
CASSLAGPYLTGELFF | TGTGCCAGCAGCTTGGCCGGTCCCTACCTCACCGGGGAGCTGTTTTTT | TRBJ2-2 | - | TRBV5-6 | few
CASSGQGAPYEQYF | TGTGCCAGCAGTGGGCAGGGGGCCCCCTACGAGCAGTACTTC | TRBJ2-7 | TRBD1 | TRBV2 | few
CASSLAGASYEQYF | TGTGCCAGCAGCTTAGCAGGGGCCTCCTACGAGCAGTACTTC | TRBJ2-7 | - | TRBV13 | few
CASSRRDRGDQPQHF | TGTGCCAGTAGCCGCCGGGACAGGGGGGATCAGCCCCAGCATTTT | TRBJ1-5 | TRBD1 | TRBV19 | -
CASSPGQTDTQYF | TGTGCCAGCTCACCGGGGCAGACAGATACGCAGTATTTT | TRBJ2-3 | - | TRBV18 | -
CASSEIRAAITEAFF | TGTGCCAGCAGTGAAATCAGGGCAGCAATCACTGAAGCTTTCTTT | TRBJ1-1 | - | TRBV2 | -
CASSVSRETQYF | TGTGCCAGCAGTGTTAGCCGGGAGACCCAGTACTTC | TRBJ2-5 | - | TRBV12-3/TRBV12-4 | -
CASSYTGRNEKLFF | TGTGCCAGCAGTTATACAGGCCGTAATGAAAAACTGTTTTTT | TRBJ1-4 | - | TRBV6-6 | -
CASSLAGLAGVLQYF | TGTGCCAGCAGCCTCGCCGGACTAGCGGGGGTCTTGCAGTATTTT | TRBJ2-3 | TRBD2 | TRBV3-1/TRBV3-2 | once
CASSLSGRATGELFF | TGCGCCAGCAGCTTGAGCGGGAGGGCCACCGGGGAGCTGTTTTTT | TRBJ2-2 | TRBD2 | TRBV5-1 | once
CASSPRAANYGYTF | TGTGCCAGCAGCCCGAGGGCAGCAAACTATGGCTACACCTTC | TRBJ1-2 | - | TRBV2 | few
CARPRGGDTGELFF | TGTGCCCGGCCGAGGGGGGGAGACACCGGGGAGCTGTTTTTT | TRBJ2-2 | - | TRBV3-1/TRBV3-2 | -
CASSLEGVSNRPISGYTF | TGTGCCAGCAGCTTAGAGGGGGTCAGCAACCGCCCCATCTCTGGCTACACCTTC | TRBJ1-2 | - | TRBV7-8 | few